The following is a TCR beta chain sequence with its context. At the DNA level, this CDR3 is encoded by other sequences in the same sample as well. These data belong to a study of blood T cell repertoires in COVID-19. Overall study context: The United States, Italy and Spain provided the acute and convalescent COVID-19 samples. In each case, the material was cDNA or gDNA derived from T cells, B-cell-depleted T cells, or PBMCs.

Trimming removed 2 bases at V and 2 bases at J, with 7 bases between. In germline, CDR1 is SGDLS, CDR2 YYNGEE. The CDR3 consists of 13 residues. The repertoire was sequenced with immunoSEQ multiplex PCR; TCRdb's copy has only in-frame clones and lacks some. The repertoire has about 370,000 clones, 70% to 90% of them found once; the top ten carry less than 3.5%. Those enrolled in Seattle joined during active infection and were followed longitudinally afterward. Sequencing was done on a sample of peripheral blood. The sequence was obtained from a woman in her 30s with COVID-19, enrolled during active disease. This chain joins TRBV9 and TRBJ1-1, with unresolved D. The CDR3 DNA reads as TGTGCCAGCAGCGTCACCGGTAACACTGAAGCTTTCTTT. Residues: CASSVTGNTEAFF.